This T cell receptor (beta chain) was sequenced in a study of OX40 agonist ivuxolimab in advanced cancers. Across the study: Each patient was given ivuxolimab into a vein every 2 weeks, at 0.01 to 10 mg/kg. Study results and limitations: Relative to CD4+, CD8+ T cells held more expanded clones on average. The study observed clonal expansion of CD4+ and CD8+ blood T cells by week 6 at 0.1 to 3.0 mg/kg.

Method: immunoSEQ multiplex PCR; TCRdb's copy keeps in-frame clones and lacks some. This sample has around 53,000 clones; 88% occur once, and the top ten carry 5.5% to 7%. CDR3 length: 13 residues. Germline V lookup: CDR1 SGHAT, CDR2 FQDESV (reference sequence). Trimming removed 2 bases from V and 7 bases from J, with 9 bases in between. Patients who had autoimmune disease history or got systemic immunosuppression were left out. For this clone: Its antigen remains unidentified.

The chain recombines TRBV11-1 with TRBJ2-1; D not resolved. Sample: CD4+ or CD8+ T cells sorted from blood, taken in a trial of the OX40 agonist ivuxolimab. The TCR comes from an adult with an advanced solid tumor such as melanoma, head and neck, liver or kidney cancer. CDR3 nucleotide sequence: TGTGCCAGCAGCTTACCCCAGCTTAATGAGCAGTTCTTC. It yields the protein CASSLPQLNEQFF.